This T cell receptor beta chain was identified in a study of PD-1 blockade in classical Hodgkin lymphoma. This clone came up a few times. Germline V gives CDR1 MGHRA, CDR2 YSYEKL. This CDR3 contains 14 residues. V was trimmed by 5 bases and J by 0 bases, leaving 10 bases between them. The repertoire was sequenced with immunoSEQ multiplex PCR; TCRdb's copy has only in-frame clones and lacks some. In the table there are approximately 10,000 clones, about 85% of which are singletons. Every patient had relapsed following autologous stem cell transplantation, and cohorts differed in brentuximab vedotin exposure.

This rearrangement joins TRBV4-1 to TRBJ1-1; D unresolved. Sequencing was performed on peripheral blood mononuclear cells (PBMCs), taken at baseline. The sequence came from a human donor with classical Hodgkin lymphoma. Written as DNA, the CDR3 is TGCGCCAGCAGCGCTCAGTTGGTGAACACTGAAGCTTTCTTT. This sequence encodes CASSAQLVNTEAFF.